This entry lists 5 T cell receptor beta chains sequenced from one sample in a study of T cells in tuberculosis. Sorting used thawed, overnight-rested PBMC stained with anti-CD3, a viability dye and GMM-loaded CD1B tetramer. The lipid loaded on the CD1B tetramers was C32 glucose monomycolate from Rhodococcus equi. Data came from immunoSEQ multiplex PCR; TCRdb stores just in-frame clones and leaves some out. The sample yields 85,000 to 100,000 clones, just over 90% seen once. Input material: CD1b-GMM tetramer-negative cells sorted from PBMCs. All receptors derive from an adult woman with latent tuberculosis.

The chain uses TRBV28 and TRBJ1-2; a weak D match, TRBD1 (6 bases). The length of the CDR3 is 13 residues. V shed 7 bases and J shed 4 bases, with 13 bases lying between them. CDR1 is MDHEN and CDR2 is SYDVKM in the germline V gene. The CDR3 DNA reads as TGTGCCAGCACCGAGACAGGACCCTATGGCTACACCTTC. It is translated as CASTETGPYGYTF.

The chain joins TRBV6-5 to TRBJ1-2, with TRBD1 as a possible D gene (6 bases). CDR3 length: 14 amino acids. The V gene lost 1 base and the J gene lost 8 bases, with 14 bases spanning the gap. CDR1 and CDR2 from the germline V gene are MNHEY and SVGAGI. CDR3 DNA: TGTGCCAGCAGTTACTTGGGACAACTTACGGGCTACACCTTC. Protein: CASSYLGQLTGYTF.

CDR3 DNA sequence: TGTGCCAGCAGCTTAAAGGCATTAGGGGGTGAGCAGTTCTTC. Residues: CASSLKALGGEQFF. This sequence joins TRBV7-3 and TRBJ2-1, with a weak D call TRBD1 (6 bases). Looked up from germline, CDR1 is SGHTA and CDR2 is FQGTGA. The V gene lost 1 base and the J gene lost 9 bases, with 13 bases spanning the gap. This CDR3 has 14 amino acids.

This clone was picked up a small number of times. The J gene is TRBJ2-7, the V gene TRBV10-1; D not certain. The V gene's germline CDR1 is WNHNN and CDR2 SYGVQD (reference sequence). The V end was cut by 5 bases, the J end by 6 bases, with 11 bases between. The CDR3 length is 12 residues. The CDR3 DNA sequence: TGCGCCAGCAGTAAGACACCTTCCGAGCAGTACTTC. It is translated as CASSKTPSEQYF.

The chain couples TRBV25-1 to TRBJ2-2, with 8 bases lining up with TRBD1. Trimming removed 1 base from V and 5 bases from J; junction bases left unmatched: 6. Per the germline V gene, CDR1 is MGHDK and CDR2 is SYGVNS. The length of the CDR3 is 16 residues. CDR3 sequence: CASSESGRGRTGELFF. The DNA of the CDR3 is TGTGCCAGCAGTGAATCGGGCAGGGGGCGAACCGGGGAGCTGTTTTTT.